One and the same sample provided the 10 T cell receptor beta chains below, sequenced in a study of OX40 agonist ivuxolimab in advanced cancers. TCRdb's copy holds only in-frame clones and misses some; the assay was immunoSEQ multiplex PCR. The data show tens of thousands of clones, 70% to 90% seen once. The material sequenced was CD4+ or CD8+ T cells sorted from blood, taken in a trial of the OX40 agonist ivuxolimab. These receptors were collected from an adult with an advanced solid tumor such as melanoma, head and neck, liver or kidney cancer.

The chain couples TRBV4-1 to TRBJ1-2, with 9 bases identical to TRBD1. After removal of 0 bases from V and 2 bases from J, the junction contained 4 bases not matched to a gene. The CDR3 totals 16 residues. Per germline, CDR1 MGHRA and CDR2 YSYEKL. The CDR3 DNA reads as TGCGCCAGCAGCCAAGAGGGGACAGGGCTAAACTATGGCTACACCTTC. Translation: CASSQEGTGLNYGYTF.

The chain carries TRBV9 and TRBJ1-5; D gene ambiguous. The CDR3 is 15 amino acids. V was trimmed by 4 bases and J by 0 bases, leaving 11 bases between them. The germline gives CDR1 SGDLS, CDR2 YYNGEE. This CDR3 reads CASSLRDGSNQPQHF. The CDR3 DNA reads TGTGCCAGCAGCCTACGTGACGGTAGCAATCAGCCCCAGCATTTT.

This clone was counted once. The CDR3 loop is CASSPQGSNQPQHF. CDR3 bases: TGTGCCAGCAGCCCACAGGGGAGCAATCAGCCCCAGCATTTT. The chain uses TRBV9 and TRBJ1-5; TRBD1 matches 7 bases. The CDR3 length is 14 residues. Per the germline V gene, CDR1 is SGDLS and CDR2 is YYNGEE. V lost 4 bases and J lost 1; bases outside the gene matches: 2.

The V call is TRBV4-3, the J call TRBJ1-2; no clear D gene. V was trimmed by 0 bases and J by 2 bases, leaving 13 bases between them. This CDR3 contains 16 residues. Germline CDR1 reads LGHNA; CDR2 reads YSLEER. The CDR3 DNA sequence: TGCGCCAGCAGCCAAGATATGGCTAATGGGAACTATGGCTACACCTTC. It specifies CASSQDMANGNYGYTF.

The chain has TRBV5-6 and TRBJ1-4; D remains unclear. The germline V and J ends were trimmed by 2 bases and 0 bases, with 5 bases remaining between them. The CDR3 is 14 amino acids. Germline assignment: CDR1 SGHDT and CDR2 YYEEEE. As DNA, the CDR3 is TGTGCCAGCAGCTTAGTGGCAACTAATGAAAAACTGTTTTTT. Protein product: CASSLVATNEKLFF.

This rearrangement joins TRBV7-9 to TRBJ2-3; 7 nucleotides agree with TRBD2. After removal of 5 bases from V and 5 bases from J, the junction contained 10 bases not matched to a gene. Germline lookup yields CDR1 SEHNR and CDR2 FQNEAQ (reference sequence). The CDR3 is made up of 15 amino acids. CDR3 nucleotides: TGTGCCAGCAGCCCCGGAGGGACTACACAAGATACGCAGTATTTT. It yields the protein CASSPGGTTQDTQYF.

CDR3 residues: CASSLLDRLNTEAFF. In DNA form, the CDR3 reads TGTGCCAGCAGCTTGCTCGACAGACTTAACACTGAAGCTTTCTTT. The chain couples TRBV7-9 to TRBJ1-1; a possible D gene is TRBD1 (5 bases). Germline V gene data show CDR1 as SEHNR and CDR2 as FQNEAQ (reference sequence). V was pared by 3 bases and J by 2 bases, with 13 bases between. The CDR3 has 15 amino acids. The whole variable domain, remainder taken from reference TRBV7-9 and TRBJ1-1, is DTGVSQNPRHKITKRGQNVTFRCDPISEHNRLYWYRQTLGQGPEFLTYFQNEAQLEKSRLLSDRFSAERPKGSFSTLEIQRTEQGDSAMYLCASSLLDRLNTEAFFGQGTRLTVV.

This clone is labeled as medium-sized (0.01 to 0.1%). The chain couples TRBV19 to TRBJ1-1, with D unresolved. Looked up from germline, CDR1 is LNHDA and CDR2 is SQIVND (reference sequence). The V gene lost 1 base and the J gene lost 10 bases, with 13 bases spanning the gap. The CDR3 sequence is 13 residues long. The CDR3 reads CASSIGTAFGAFF. Here the CDR3 DNA reads TGTGCCAGTAGTATAGGAACAGCCTTTGGAGCTTTCTTT.

The chain joins TRBV4-1 to TRBJ1-5; perhaps TRBD1 as D (6 bases). Trimming took off 1 base at V and 7 bases at J, with 11 bases between the two ends. The germline gives CDR1 MGHRA, CDR2 YSYEKL. The length of the CDR3 is 14 residues. CDR3 nucleotides: TGCGCCAGCAGCCAAGCGGGGGCTAAGCAGCCCCAGCATTTT. It yields the protein CASSQAGAKQPQHF.

The chain combines TRBV7-6 with TRBJ2-1, with 7 bases matching TRBD2. The CDR3 covers 15 residues. Germline V CDR1 and CDR2: SGHVS, FNYEAQ. V shed 5 bases, J shed 2 bases, and the junction held 6 bases outside the gene matches. In DNA, the CDR3 is TGTGCCAGCAGCCCCATTAGCGGGCCCTACAATGAGCAGTTCTTC. Its protein product is CASSPISGPYNEQFF.